Sequencing of this TCR beta chain was carried out in a study of blood T cell repertoires in COVID-19. On the study more broadly: Acute and convalescent COVID-19 samples came from the United States, Italy and Spain.

Assay: immunoSEQ multiplex PCR; the TCRdb copy retains only in-frame clones and omits some. The sample contains fewer than 100,000 clones, more than 75% of which appear only once. This clone has a handful of counts. The V end was cut by 4 bases, the J end by 1 base, with 11 bases between. This CDR3 region has 14 residues. Germline V CDR1 and CDR2: SGHRS, YFSETQ. This TCR came from a human donor with acute or convalescent COVID-19. The donor label of this sample is uncertain. Sequencing used peripheral blood. J is TRBJ1-1 and V is TRBV5-1; D possibly corresponds to TRBD1 (5 bases). In DNA form, the CDR3 reads TGCGCCAGCAGCGACAGCGAACCGAACACTGAAGCTTTCTTT. Translating gives CASSDSEPNTEAFF.